This T cell receptor (beta chain) was identified during a study of blood T cell repertoires in COVID-19. Whole-study context: The study drew acute and convalescent COVID-19 samples from the United States, Italy and Spain. Sample material is recorded as cDNA or gDNA derived from T cells, B-cell-depleted T cells, or PBMCs.

Trimming cost V 5 bases and J 5 bases; bases outside gene matches: 10. Germline lookup yields CDR1 LNHNV and CDR2 YYDKDF (reference sequence). The CDR3 extends over 15 amino acids. This clone was picked up a small number of times. In the original analysis: Reference gene primer amplification gave estimated nucleated cell counts. Clones were sequenced by immunoSEQ multiplex PCR, and TCRdb holds only the in-frame ones, with some missing. Clone size and V and J calls were adopted from that table, with D and trimming inferred from the DNA. Of 100,000 or so clones in the sample, roughly 80% were seen once.

This clonotype originated in an elderly woman with acute or convalescent COVID-19. What was sequenced was peripheral blood. The J gene is TRBJ2-7, the V gene TRBV15, with 9 bases aligning to TRBD1. The CDR3 loop reads CATSGGTGSSNEQYF. In nucleotides, the CDR3 is TGTGCCACCAGCGGAGGGACAGGGTCAAGTAACGAGCAGTACTTC.